The 28 T cell receptor beta chains reported below all come from one sample, sequenced in a study of T cell clonotyping in hematopoietic cell transplantation. TCRdb's copy holds only in-frame clones and misses some; the assay was immunoSEQ multiplex PCR. The table shows approximately 7,000 clones, with over 75% occurring only once. Sequenced here: PBMCs, sampled 30 days after allogeneic stem cell transplant. All receptors derive from a female patient between 50 and 59 years old who had an allogeneic stem cell transplant from an unrelated donor, so the T cells may come from the graft donor. Some clones in this sample may be carry-over from other donors' samples.

The chain uses TRBV29-1 and TRBJ1-4; TRBD1 might be the D (5 bases). This CDR3 region has 11 residues. CDR1 and CDR2 from the germline V gene are SQVTM and ANQGSEA. V lost 7 bases to trimming and J lost 5 bases, with 8 bases between them. CDR3 sequence reads: CSGRQNEKLFF. For the CDR3, the DNA is TGCAGCGGTAGACAGAATGAAAAACTGTTTTTT.

The chain is built from TRBV7-8 and TRBJ2-7; no definite D call. The CDR3 length is 15 residues. Germline-derived CDR1 and CDR2 are SGHVS and FQNEAQ. Trimming removed 1 base at V and 2 bases at J, with 12 bases between. The CDR3 sequence: CASSLDFSGPYEQYF. CDR3 bases: TGTGCCAGCAGCTTAGATTTTTCAGGCCCCTACGAGCAGTACTTC.

This chain uses TRBV9 with TRBJ1-1; 7 nucleotides align to TRBD1. Germline V gene sequence: CDR1 SGDLS, CDR2 YYNGEE. This CDR3 has 15 residues. V lost 3 bases and J lost 5; bases outside the gene matches: 10. DNA of the CDR3: TGTGCCAGCAGCGCTCGTCGACAGGGAGGAACTGAAGCTTTCTTT. This codes for CASSARRQGGTEAFF.

Here the CDR3 reads CASSVRGLTRYEQYF. CDR3 DNA: TGTGCCAGCAGTGTCCGAGGGCTTACTAGATACGAGCAGTACTTC. V is TRBV6-5 and J is TRBJ2-7; D may be TRBD2 (5 bases). CDR3 size: 15 residues. V shed 5 bases and J shed 4 bases, with 18 bases lying between them. The germline V gene encodes CDR1 MNHEY and CDR2 SVGAGI.

J is TRBJ1-3 and V is TRBV5-6; the D is unclear. From germline, CDR1 is SGHDT and CDR2 YYEEEE. This CDR3 comprises 13 residues. Trimming left V 1 base short and J 0 bases short, with 2 bases between. CDR3 residues: CASSLTSGNTIYF. CDR3 nucleotide sequence: TGTGCCAGCAGCTTGACCTCTGGAAACACCATATATTTT.

This chain links TRBV13 with TRBJ1-2; 7 positions match TRBD1. J lost 4 bases, V lost 4 bases, and 3 bases had no gene match. This CDR3 is built from 13 residues. The V gene's germline CDR1 is PRHDT and CDR2 FYEKMQ (reference sequence). CDR3 nucleotide sequence: TGTGCCAGCAGCTCAGGACAGGCCTATGGCTACACCTTC. Its translation is CASSSGQAYGYTF.

In this sample, this clone turned up once. This chain connects TRBV18 to TRBJ2-7; the D is unclear. There are 14 residues in the CDR3. The V gene's germline CDR1 is KGHSH and CDR2 LQKENI. V dropped 1 base and J dropped 4 bases, with 11 bases sitting between them. The chain's CDR3 is CASSPQGDLYEQYV. The CDR3 DNA reads as TGTGCCAGCTCACCACAGGGTGACCTGTACGAGCAGTACGTC.

The CDR3 loop is CASSRTGTGESPLHF. The CDR3 nucleotides read TGCGCCAGCAGCCGGACCGGGACAGGGGAGTCACCCCTCCACTTT. The rearrangement uses TRBV4-3 and TRBJ1-6; 10 bases are shared with TRBD1. CDR1 is LGHNA, CDR2 YSLEER, per germline. Trimming at V came to 4 bases and at J to 10 bases, leaving 7 bases not matched to a gene. The CDR3 loop spans 15 amino acids.

This chain links TRBV9 with TRBJ1-3; tentatively, D is TRBD1 (5 bases). Per the germline V gene, CDR1 is SGDLS and CDR2 is YYNGEE. Trimming removed 4 bases at V and 9 bases at J, with 23 bases between. The length of the CDR3 is 16 residues. The CDR3 DNA follows: TGTGCCAGCAGCCCCCGGACCGGGATCGCAGGGACCACCATATATTTT. Translation gives CASSPRTGIAGTTIYF.

This chain connects TRBV7-2 to TRBJ2-7, with 7 nucleotides matching TRBD2. This CDR3 is 14 amino acids long. Trimming took 4 bases from V and 7 from J; bases not matched to a gene: 10. Germline values: CDR1 SGHTA, CDR2 FQGNSA. The CDR3 loop reads CASSSGLVPLEQYF. CDR3 nucleotide sequence: TGTGCCAGCAGCTCCGGACTAGTCCCCCTTGAGCAGTACTTC.

V usage is TRBV6-5 and J usage is TRBJ2-7, with unresolved D. Germline CDR1 and CDR2: MNHEY and SVGAGI. V lost 0 bases to trimming and J lost 3 bases, with 12 bases between them. The CDR3 is 15 residues long. The CDR3: CASSYSRTHYYEQYV. DNA for the CDR3: TGTGCCAGCAGTTACTCGAGAACTCACTACTACGAGCAGTACGTC.

The J gene is TRBJ1-2, the V gene TRBV6-5; D is uncertain. The length of the CDR3 is 13 residues. Germline loops: CDR1 MNHEY, CDR2 SVGAGI. Trimming took 0 bases from V and 7 from J, leaving 9 bases between them. CDR3 amino acids: CASSYSRLTGYTF. CDR3 nucleotide sequence: TGTGCCAGCAGTTACTCGCGCCTTACTGGCTACACCTTC.

This clone is a singleton in its sample. The chain recombines TRBV2 with TRBJ2-7; TRBD2 aligns across 8 bases. Germline CDR1 is SNHLY and CDR2 is FYNNEI. V dropped 1 base and J dropped 0; count of bases not matched to a gene: 5. This CDR3 region has 16 residues. The CDR3 DNA reads TGTGCCAGCAGTGAAGTGTTTAGCGGGATCTCCTACGAGCAGTACTTC. Protein sequence: CASSEVFSGISYEQYF.

This clone appeared once. The chain is built from TRBV6-1 and TRBJ1-5; a possible D gene is TRBD1 (6 bases). The CDR3 has 15 residues. Trimming cost V 7 bases and J 2 bases, with 15 bases left between them. CDR1 MNHNS and CDR2 SASEGT come from the germline V gene. This CDR3 reads CASTLRTVGNQPQHF. CDR3 sequence (DNA): TGTGCCAGCACCCTTCGGACAGTCGGCAATCAGCCCCAGCATTTT.

The V gene is TRBV5-4, the J gene TRBJ1-2, with D possibly being TRBD1 (5 bases). The germline V and J ends were trimmed by 0 bases and 6 bases, with 15 bases remaining between them. CDR1 and CDR2 from the germline V gene are SGHNT and YYREEE (reference sequence). This CDR3 has 15 residues. The CDR3 nucleotides are TGTGCCAGCAGCTTGGCCAAAGAAGGGACTGATGGCTACACCTTC. Translation gives CASSLAKEGTDGYTF.

The V call is TRBV30, the J call TRBJ1-5; no clear D gene. The length of the CDR3 is 14 residues. Between the trimmed V and J ends, which lost 5 bases and 2 bases, there was a span of 13 bases. Per the germline V gene, CDR1 is GTSNPN and CDR2 is SVGIG (reference sequence). As DNA, the CDR3 is TGTGCCTGGGCAACACAAGGAGGCAATCAGCCCCAGCATTTT. This gives the protein CAWATQGGNQPQHF. Based on the CDR3 plus reference TRBV30 and TRBJ1-5, the full variable domain is SQTIHQWPATLVQPVGSPLSLECTVEGTSNPNLYWYRQAAGRGLQLLFYSVGIGQISSEVPQNLSASRPQDRQFILSSKKLLLSDSGFYLCAWATQGGNQPQHFGDGTRLSIL.

The gene calls are TRBV6-5 and TRBJ2-2; D possibly corresponds to TRBD2 (5 bases). The germline V gene has CDR1 MNHEY and CDR2 SVGAGI. The CDR3 has 13 amino acids. V dropped 6 bases and J dropped 1 base, with 6 bases sitting between them. The CDR3 DNA reads TGTGCCAGCAGCAGCGGGAACACCGGGGAGCTGTTTTTT. Its translation: CASSSGNTGELFF.

V usage is TRBV10-3 and J usage is TRBJ1-3; D remains ambiguous. V shed 6 bases and J shed 0 bases, with 6 bases lying between them. The germline V gene encodes CDR1 ENHRY and CDR2 SYGVKD. The CDR3 contains 13 residues. CDR3 amino acids: CAIRGSSGNTIYF. In DNA, the CDR3 is TGTGCCATCAGGGGAAGCTCTGGAAACACCATATATTTT.

The chain joins TRBV6-5 to TRBJ1-4; D is undetermined. This CDR3 has 13 amino acids. Germline lookup yields CDR1 MNHEY and CDR2 SVGAGI. V was clipped by 8 bases and J by 0 bases, with 7 bases between them. The CDR3 region is CASGPATNEKLFF. CDR3 bases: TGTGCCAGCGGCCCTGCAACTAATGAAAAACTGTTTTTT.

The rearrangement joins TRBV6-5 to TRBJ2-7; weak D call: TRBD1 (6 bases). Trimming cost V 7 bases and J 0 bases, with 10 bases left between them. This CDR3 region has 13 residues. Germline CDR1 and CDR2: MNHEY and SVGAGI. CDR3 coding DNA: TGTGCCAGCATTGACAGGAACTCCTACGAGCAGTACTTC. This codes for CASIDRNSYEQYF.

This sequence joins TRBV7-2 and TRBJ2-1; tentative D call: TRBD1 (6 bases). Trimming stripped 7 bases from V and 3 bases from J, with 16 bases between. The CDR3 length is 15 residues. Per germline, CDR1 SGHTA and CDR2 FQGNSA. Written as DNA, the CDR3 is TGTGCCAGCACCTCAAGGGTAGGGGGCTACAATGAGCAGTTCTTC. This codes for CASTSRVGGYNEQFF.

CDR3 coding DNA: TGCGCCAGCAGCTCACTGGAGTCGGGACCGACATACGAGCAGTACTTC. Amino acid sequence: CASSSLESGPTYEQYF. The chain uses TRBV4-1 and TRBJ2-5; D may be TRBD1 or TRBD2 (5 bases each). The better agreement between TRBJ2-7 and the DNA end casts doubt on the J call. This CDR3 contains 16 residues. Germline values: CDR1 MGHRA, CDR2 YSYEKL.

The chain has TRBV11-2 and TRBJ1-5; TRBD1 is a possible D gene (5 bases). The CDR3 runs 13 residues. Germline loops: CDR1 SGHAT, CDR2 FQNNGV. V lost 5 bases and J lost 7, with 12 bases in between. The DNA of the CDR3 is TGTGCCAGCAGCCCGGGGGATAGGCAGCCCCAGCATTTT. It codes for CASSPGDRQPQHF.

The rearrangement joins TRBV30 to TRBJ1-2; 10 nucleotides line up with TRBD1. Unmatched junction bases numbered 8, after V lost 3 bases and J lost 7 bases. This CDR3 is 14 amino acids long. CDR1 is GTSNPN, CDR2 SVGIG, per germline (reference sequence). As DNA, the CDR3 is TGTGCCTGGAGCCGGGACAGGGGACATCCTGGCTACACCTTC. Protein product: CAWSRDRGHPGYTF.

The genes are TRBV5-1 and TRBJ2-3, with TRBD2 matching 14 bases. From germline, CDR1 is SGHRS and CDR2 YFSETQ. The CDR3 is 16 residues long. Trimming took 4 bases from V and 6 from J; bases not matched to a gene: 7. DNA for the CDR3: TGCGCCAGCAGCACAGGACTAGCGGGGGGCGGGGATACGCAGTATTTT. It codes for CASSTGLAGGGDTQYF.

This chain uses TRBV6-5 with TRBJ1-6; D uncertain. The germline gives CDR1 MNHEY, CDR2 SVGAGI. Trimming shortened V by 2 bases and J by 4 bases, and 6 bases separated the two germline ends. The CDR3 spans 14 residues. CDR3 residues: CASSYTVYNSPLHF. The CDR3 bases are TGTGCCAGCAGTTACACGGTATATAATTCACCCCTCCACTTT.

Of note for this clone: Since a much larger clone is just one base distant, this may be a read error. The same CDR3 arises from other DNA sequences in this sample as well. This rearrangement joins TRBV29-1 to TRBJ1-5; D is undetermined. CDR1 is SQVTM and CDR2 is ANQGSEA in the germline V gene. The germline V and J ends were trimmed by 4 bases and 5 bases, with 9 bases remaining between them. This CDR3 region has 12 residues. This CDR3 reads CSVAGLDQPQHF. The DNA of the CDR3 is TGCAGCGTTGCAGGACTGGATCAGCCCCAGCATTTT. Complete variable domain (other parts from reference TRBV29-1 and TRBJ1-5): SAVISQKPSRDICQRGTSLTIQCQVDSQVTMMFWYRQQPGQSLTLIATANQGSEATYESGFVIDKFPISRPNLTFSTLTVSNMSPEDSSIYLCSVAGLDQPQHFGDGTRLSIL.

The rearrangement uses TRBV13 and TRBJ1-2; 7 bases are shared with TRBD1. The V and J ends lost 5 bases and 2 bases, in that order; junction bases with no gene match: 5. The CDR3 is 14 residues long. The germline gives CDR1 PRHDT, CDR2 FYEKMQ (reference sequence). The CDR3 loop is CASSPGQANYGYTF. CDR3 bases: TGTGCCAGCAGCCCTGGACAGGCCAACTATGGCTACACCTTC.